This T cell receptor (beta chain) was captured in a study of blood T cell repertoires in COVID-19 (TCRdb year 2020). Study-wide context: Samples from collaborators originated in the United States, Italy and Spain and spanned both the acute and convalescent phases of COVID-19. The material from the prospective study consisted of cDNA or gDNA derived from T cells, B-cell-depleted T cells, or PBMCs. Deeply sampled blood TCRbeta repertoires from subjects exposed to, actively infected with, or recovered from COVID-19 were included in the dataset. A freely available public database, intended as a resource for researchers studying the immune response to SARS-CoV-2, is where the repertoires were released. Samples were obtained from the ongoing ImmuneRACE study (first 160 participants) and from over a thousand subjects provided by 6 global collaborators. Nearly every sample came with metadata listing a de-identified subject ID, COVID-19 status, age in years and sex. Where available, HLA class I and class II types were obtained from metadata supplied by the sample provider rather than from assay-based typing. Study-level results and caveats: The quantity of clinical and demographic metadata differed by source and by participant and was supplied without curation.

Note on this clone: Its cognate antigen has yet to be identified. Within one base of it there is no much larger clone, and no base qualities were kept.

TCRbeta CDR3 regions were amplified from genomic DNA using the immunoSEQ Assay, a bias-controlled multiplex PCR. Concerning the study's data processing: Within the assay, amplification of reference gene primers was used to estimate how many nucleated cells each sample contained. Sequence reads were collapsed and filtered to measure the absolute abundance of every unique TCRbeta CDR3 rearrangement. For each sample, productive Simpson clonality was calculated as the square root of Simpson's diversity index over productive rearrangements. TCRdb took this table from immuneACCESS and kept in-frame rearrangements with V and J called. Such tables lack part of the clones; where checked against another copy, unresolved V genes explain under half of the gap, and the rest is unexplained. V, J and clone size derive from that table, while D and trimming were established from the DNA sequence. This sample gives about 150,000 clones in total; around 91% of them show up just once. The ten largest clones add up to around 14% of the sample.

Each collaborating institution followed its own protocols to collect whole blood in K2EDTA tubes. For TCRbeta analysis, collaborators shipped samples in one of three forms: frozen whole blood, isolated PBMCs, or DNA extracted from either of those sample types. The CDR3 sequence holds 11 residues, the cysteine and phenylalanine included. Only CDR3 DNA remains: 33 bases, in frame from the first base. Based on the germline V gene, the CDR1 and CDR2 sequences are MNHEY and SVGAGI. Cut back by 11 bases and 1 base, the V and J ends lie 5 bases apart. The receptor comes from a woman aged 40 to 50 with acute or convalescent COVID-19. The chain uses TRBV6-5 and TRBJ2-2, with TRBD1 perhaps the D gene, on 5 matching bases. The material sequenced was peripheral blood. The CDR3 protein: CAGQNTGELFF. The nucleotide sequence is given as TGTGCCGGACAGAACACCGGGGAGCTGTTTTTT.